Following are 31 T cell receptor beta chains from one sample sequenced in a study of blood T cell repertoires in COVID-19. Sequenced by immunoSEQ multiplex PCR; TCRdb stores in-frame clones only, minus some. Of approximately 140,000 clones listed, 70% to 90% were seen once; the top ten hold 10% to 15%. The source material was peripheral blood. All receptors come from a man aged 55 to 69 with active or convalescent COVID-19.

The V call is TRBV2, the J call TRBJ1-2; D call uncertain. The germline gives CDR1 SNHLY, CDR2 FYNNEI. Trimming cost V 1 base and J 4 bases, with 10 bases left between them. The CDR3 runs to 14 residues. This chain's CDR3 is CASSEVSGGYGYTF. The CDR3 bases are TGTGCCAGCAGTGAAGTCTCCGGTGGCTATGGCTACACCTTC.

The CDR3 is CATSGVPSGLLTYNEQFF. CDR3 DNA sequence: TGTGCCACCAGTGGGGTGCCTAGCGGGCTCCTGACCTACAATGAGCAGTTCTTC. The rearrangement uses TRBV24-1 and TRBJ2-1, with 8 bases fitting TRBD2. Germline V gene lookup returns CDR1 KGHDR and CDR2 SFDVKD. V shed 5 bases and J 2 bases; nucleotides not matched to a gene: 13. CDR3 length equals 18 residues.

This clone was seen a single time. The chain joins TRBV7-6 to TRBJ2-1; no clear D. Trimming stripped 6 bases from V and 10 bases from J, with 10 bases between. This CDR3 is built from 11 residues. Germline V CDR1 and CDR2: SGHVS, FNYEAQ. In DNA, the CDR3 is TGTGCCAGCAGGTATTCAGGAGAGCAGTTCTTC. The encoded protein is CASRYSGEQFF. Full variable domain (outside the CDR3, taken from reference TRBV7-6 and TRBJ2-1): GAGVSQSPRYKVTKRGQDVALRCDPISGHVSLYWYRQALGQGPEFLTYFNYEAQQDKSGLPNDRFSAERPEGSISTLTIQRTEQRDSAMYRCASRYSGEQFFGPGTRLTVL.

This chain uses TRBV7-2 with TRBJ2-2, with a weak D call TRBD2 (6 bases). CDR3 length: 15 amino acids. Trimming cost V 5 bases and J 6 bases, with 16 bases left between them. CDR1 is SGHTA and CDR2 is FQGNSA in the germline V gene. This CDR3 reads CASSTTGSPAGELFF. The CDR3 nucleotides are TGTGCCAGCAGCACCACCGGGAGTCCGGCCGGGGAGCTGTTTTTT.

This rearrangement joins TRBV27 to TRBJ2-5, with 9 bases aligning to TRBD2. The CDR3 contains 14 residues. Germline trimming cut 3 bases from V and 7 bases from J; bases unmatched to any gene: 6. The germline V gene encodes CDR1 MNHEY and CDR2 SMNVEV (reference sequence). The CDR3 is CASSLGGRAVTQYF. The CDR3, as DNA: TGTGCCAGCAGTTTGGGCGGGAGGGCCGTGACCCAGTACTTC.

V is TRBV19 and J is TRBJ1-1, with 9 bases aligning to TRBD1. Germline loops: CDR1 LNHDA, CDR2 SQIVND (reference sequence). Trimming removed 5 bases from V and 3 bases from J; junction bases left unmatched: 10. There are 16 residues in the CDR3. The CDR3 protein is CASSFHRGRRDTEAFF. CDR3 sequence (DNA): TGTGCCAGTAGTTTCCACAGGGGGCGAAGGGACACTGAAGCTTTCTTT.

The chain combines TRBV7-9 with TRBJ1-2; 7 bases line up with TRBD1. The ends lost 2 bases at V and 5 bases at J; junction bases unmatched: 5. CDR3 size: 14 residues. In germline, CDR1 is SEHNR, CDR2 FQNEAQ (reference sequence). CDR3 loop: CASSLYPGGYGYTF. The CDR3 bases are TGTGCCAGCAGCTTATATCCAGGGGGGTATGGCTACACCTTC.

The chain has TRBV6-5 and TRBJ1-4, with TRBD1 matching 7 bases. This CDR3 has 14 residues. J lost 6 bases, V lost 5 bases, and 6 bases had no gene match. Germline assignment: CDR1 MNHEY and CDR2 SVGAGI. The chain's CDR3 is CASSPGQNDEKLFF. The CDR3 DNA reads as TGTGCCAGCAGTCCGGGACAGAACGATGAAAAACTGTTTTTT.

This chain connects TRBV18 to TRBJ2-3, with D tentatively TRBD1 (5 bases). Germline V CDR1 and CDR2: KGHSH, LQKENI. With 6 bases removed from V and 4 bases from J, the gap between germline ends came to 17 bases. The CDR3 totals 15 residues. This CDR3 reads CASSPRQGSSDTQYF. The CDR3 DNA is TGTGCCAGCTCTCCAAGGCAGGGAAGTTCAGATACGCAGTATTTT.

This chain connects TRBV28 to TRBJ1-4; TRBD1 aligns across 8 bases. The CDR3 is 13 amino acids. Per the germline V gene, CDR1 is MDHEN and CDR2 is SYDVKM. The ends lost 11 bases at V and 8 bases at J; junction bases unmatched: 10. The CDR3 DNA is TGTGCCTTAAGGGCAGGGGGCAGGGAAAAACTGTTTTTT. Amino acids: CALRAGGREKLFF.

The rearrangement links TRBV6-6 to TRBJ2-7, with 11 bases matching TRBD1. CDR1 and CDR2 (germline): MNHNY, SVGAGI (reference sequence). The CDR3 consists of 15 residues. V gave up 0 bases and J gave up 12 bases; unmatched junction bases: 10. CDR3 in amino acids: CASSYSDRGPSTAYF. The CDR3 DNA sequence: TGTGCCAGCAGTTACTCGGACAGGGGGCCTTCAACCGCGTACTTC.

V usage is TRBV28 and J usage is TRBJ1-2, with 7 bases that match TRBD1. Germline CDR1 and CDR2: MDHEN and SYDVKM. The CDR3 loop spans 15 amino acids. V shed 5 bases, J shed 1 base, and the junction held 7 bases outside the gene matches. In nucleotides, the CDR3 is TGTGCCAGCAGTCTCCCCGGGACAGTTAACTATGGCTACACCTTC. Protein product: CASSLPGTVNYGYTF.

The chain's CDR3 is CAAARRAYYQETQYF. Written as DNA, the CDR3 is TGTGCCGCTGCCCGGAGGGCGTATTACCAAGAGACCCAGTACTTC. This chain joins TRBV6-5 and TRBJ2-5; D possibly corresponds to TRBD2 (6 bases). Germline-derived CDR1 and CDR2 are MNHEY and SVGAGI. The V and J ends lost 11 bases and 0 bases respectively, with 19 bases between them. The CDR3 covers 15 residues.

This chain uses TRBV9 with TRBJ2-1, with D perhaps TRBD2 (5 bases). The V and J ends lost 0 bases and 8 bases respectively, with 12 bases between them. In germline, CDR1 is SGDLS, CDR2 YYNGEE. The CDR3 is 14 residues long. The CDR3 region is CASSVVTRADEQFF. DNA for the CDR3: TGTGCCAGCAGCGTAGTAACCAGAGCGGATGAGCAGTTCTTC.

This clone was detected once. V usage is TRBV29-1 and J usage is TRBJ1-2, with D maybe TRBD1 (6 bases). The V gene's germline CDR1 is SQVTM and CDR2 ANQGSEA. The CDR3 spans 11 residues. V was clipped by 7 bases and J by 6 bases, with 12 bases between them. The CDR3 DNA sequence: TGCAGCGGTGTGGGGGGGCATGGCTACACCTTC. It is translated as CSGVGGHGYTF.

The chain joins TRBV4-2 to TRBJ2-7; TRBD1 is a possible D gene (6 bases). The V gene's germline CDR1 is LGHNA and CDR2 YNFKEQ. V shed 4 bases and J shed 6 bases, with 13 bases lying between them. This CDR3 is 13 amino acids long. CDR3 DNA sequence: TGTGCCAGCAGCCCCGAGGGGGTGTCCGAGCAGTACTTC. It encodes CASSPEGVSEQYF.

The chain's CDR3 is CSARTGQPQHF. The CDR3 DNA is TGCAGTGCTAGAACAGGTCAGCCCCAGCATTTT. This rearrangement joins TRBV20-1 to TRBJ1-5, with D possibly matching TRBD1 (5 bases). Germline V CDR1 and CDR2: DFQATT, SNEGSKA (reference sequence). This CDR3 comprises 11 residues. The V and J ends lost 2 bases and 6 bases respectively, with 5 bases between them.

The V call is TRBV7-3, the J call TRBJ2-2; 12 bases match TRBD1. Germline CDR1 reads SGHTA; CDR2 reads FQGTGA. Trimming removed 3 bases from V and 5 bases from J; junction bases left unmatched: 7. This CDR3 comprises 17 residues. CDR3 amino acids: CASSFGGQGAGTGELFF. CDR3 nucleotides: TGTGCCAGCAGCTTCGGGGGACAGGGGGCCGGGACCGGGGAGCTGTTTTTT.

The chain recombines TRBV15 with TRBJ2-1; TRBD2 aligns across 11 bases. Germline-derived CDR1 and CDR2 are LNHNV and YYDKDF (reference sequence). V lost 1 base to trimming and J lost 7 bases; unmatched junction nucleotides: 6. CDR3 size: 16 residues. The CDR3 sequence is CATSRGLAGQSNEQFF. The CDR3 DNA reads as TGTGCCACCAGCAGAGGACTAGCGGGGCAATCTAATGAGCAGTTCTTC.

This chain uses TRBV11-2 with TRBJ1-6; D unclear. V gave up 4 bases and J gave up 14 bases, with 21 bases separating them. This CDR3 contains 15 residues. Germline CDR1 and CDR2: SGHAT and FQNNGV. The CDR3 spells CASSSHGEGGISLHF. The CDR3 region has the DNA TGTGCCAGCAGCTCCCACGGGGAAGGTGGAATATCCCTCCACTTT.

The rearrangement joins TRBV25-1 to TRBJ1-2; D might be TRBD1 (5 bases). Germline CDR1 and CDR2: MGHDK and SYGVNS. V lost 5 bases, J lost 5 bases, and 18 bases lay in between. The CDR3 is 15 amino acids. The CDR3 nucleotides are TGTGCCAGCAGTCTTGGGGCCGGGCAGGGTTATGGCTACACCTTC. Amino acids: CASSLGAGQGYGYTF.

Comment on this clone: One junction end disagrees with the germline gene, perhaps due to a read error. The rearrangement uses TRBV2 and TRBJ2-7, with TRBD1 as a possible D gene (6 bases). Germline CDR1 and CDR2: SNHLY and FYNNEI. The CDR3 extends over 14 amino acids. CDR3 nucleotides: TGTGCCAGCAGTTCGTGGACAGCTTCCTATGAGCAGTACTTC. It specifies CASSSWTASYEQYF.

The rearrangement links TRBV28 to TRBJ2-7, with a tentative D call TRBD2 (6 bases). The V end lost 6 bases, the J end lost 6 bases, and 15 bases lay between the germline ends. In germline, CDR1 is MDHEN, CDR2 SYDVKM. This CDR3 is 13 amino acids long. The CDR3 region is CASSPLTSSEQYF. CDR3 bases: TGTGCCAGCAGCCCTTTAACTAGCTCCGAGCAGTACTTC. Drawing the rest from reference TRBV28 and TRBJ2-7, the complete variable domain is DVKVTQSSRYLVKRTGEKVFLECVQDMDHENMFWYRQDPGLGLRLIYFSYDVKMKEKGDIPEGYSVSREKKERFSLILESASTNQTSMYLCASSPLTSSEQYFGPGTRLTVT.

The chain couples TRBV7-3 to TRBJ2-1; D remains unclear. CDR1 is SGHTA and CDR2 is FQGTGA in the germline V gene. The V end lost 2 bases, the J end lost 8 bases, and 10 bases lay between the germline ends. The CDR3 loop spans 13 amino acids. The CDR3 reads CASSLERFDEQFF. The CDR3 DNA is TGTGCCAGCAGCTTAGAGAGATTTGATGAGCAGTTCTTC.

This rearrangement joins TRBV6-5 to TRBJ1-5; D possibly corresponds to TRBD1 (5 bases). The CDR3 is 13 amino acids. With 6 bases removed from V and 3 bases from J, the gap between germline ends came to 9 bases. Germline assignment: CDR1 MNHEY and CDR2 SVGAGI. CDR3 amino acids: CASRIRVNQPQHF. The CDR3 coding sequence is TGTGCCAGCAGAATCAGGGTCAATCAGCCCCAGCATTTT.

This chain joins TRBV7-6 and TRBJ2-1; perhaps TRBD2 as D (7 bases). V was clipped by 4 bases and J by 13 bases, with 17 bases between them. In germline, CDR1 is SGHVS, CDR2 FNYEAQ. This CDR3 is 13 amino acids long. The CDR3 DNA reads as TGTGCCAGCAGCTCCCCAAAGGGGGACTACCAGTTCTTC. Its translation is CASSSPKGDYQFF.

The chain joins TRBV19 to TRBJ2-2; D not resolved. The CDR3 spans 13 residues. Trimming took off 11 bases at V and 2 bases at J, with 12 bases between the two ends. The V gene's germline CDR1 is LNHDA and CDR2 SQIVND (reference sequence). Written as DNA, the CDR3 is TGTGCCGTCTATCGGAGAAACACCGGGGAGCTGTTTTTT. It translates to CAVYRRNTGELFF.

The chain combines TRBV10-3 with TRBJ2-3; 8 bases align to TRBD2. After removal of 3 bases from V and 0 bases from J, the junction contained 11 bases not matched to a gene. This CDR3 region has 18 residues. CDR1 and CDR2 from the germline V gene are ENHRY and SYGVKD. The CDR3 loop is CAISDSSSGGLSTDTQYF. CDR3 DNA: TGTGCCATCAGTGACTCCTCCTCGGGAGGGCTAAGCACAGATACGCAGTATTTT.

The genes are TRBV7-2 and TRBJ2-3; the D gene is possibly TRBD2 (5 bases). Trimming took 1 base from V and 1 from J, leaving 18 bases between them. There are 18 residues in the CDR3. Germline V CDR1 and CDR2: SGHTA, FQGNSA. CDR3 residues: CASSLVGRRAPRTDTQYF. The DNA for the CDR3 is TGTGCCAGCAGCTTAGTTGGTCGGCGGGCCCCGCGCACAGATACGCAGTATTTT. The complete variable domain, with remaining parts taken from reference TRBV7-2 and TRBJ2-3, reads GAGVSQSPSNKVTEKGKDVELRCDPISGHTALYWYRQSLGQGLEFLIYFQGNSAPDKSGLPSDRFSAERTGGSVSTLTIQRTQQEDSAVYLCASSLVGRRAPRTDTQYFGPGTRLTVL.

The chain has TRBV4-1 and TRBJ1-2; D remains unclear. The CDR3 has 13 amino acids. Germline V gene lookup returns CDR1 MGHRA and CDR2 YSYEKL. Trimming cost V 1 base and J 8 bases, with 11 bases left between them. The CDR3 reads CASSQGSGSGYTF. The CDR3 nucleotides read TGCGCCAGCAGCCAAGGGTCGGGGAGCGGCTACACCTTC.

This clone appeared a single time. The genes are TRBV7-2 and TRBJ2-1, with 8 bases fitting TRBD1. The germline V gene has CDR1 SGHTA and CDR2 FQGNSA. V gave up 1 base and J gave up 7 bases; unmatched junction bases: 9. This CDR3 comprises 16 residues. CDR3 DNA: TGTGCCAGCAGCTTAGATATGGCAGGGGGCCGGAATGAGCAGTTCTTC. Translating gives CASSLDMAGGRNEQFF. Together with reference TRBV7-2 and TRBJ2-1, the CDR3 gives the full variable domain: GAGVSQSPSNKVTEKGKDVELRCDPISGHTALYWYRQSLGQGLEFLIYFQGNSAPDKSGLPSDRFSAERTGGSVSTLTIQRTQQEDSAVYLCASSLDMAGGRNEQFFGPGTRLTVL.